A single sample is the source of the 19 T cell receptor beta chains below, sequenced in a study of blood T cells in healthy people across ages. The authors ran a second PCR of 7 to 11 cycles using a sample-barcoded 5' primer and a J-beta primer mix. TCRdb ran MiXCR on the 5' RACE reads and lists one entry per CDR3 protein. The profile shows over 450,000 distinct CDR3 sequences, less than 25% of them singletons. This same sample was also part of a study on T cells of mothers and their children.

The sequencing sample was made of blood. The receptors here all came from a boy aged 5-17 years in good health.

Concerning this clonotype itself: Relative to the germline gene, one junction end is altered; a read error may explain this. The chain recombines TRBV12-3 or TRBV12-4 with TRBJ2-7, with D uncertain. The CDR3 covers 12 residues. The CDR3 nucleotides are TGTGCCAGCAGGCCTAGTGTAGGACCCCTCCACTTC. This sequence encodes CASRPSVGPLHF.

The table lists this clonotype with a few counts. The chain recombines TRBV9 with TRBJ2-5; 7 bases align to TRBD2. The CDR3 spans 15 residues. V shed 0 bases and J 2 bases; nucleotides not matched to a gene: 4. Germline CDR1 SGDLS, CDR2 YYNGEE. The CDR3 bases are TGTGCCAGCAGCGTAGGCGGTAGCGGGCAAGAGACCCAGTACTTC. Residues: CASSVGGSGQETQYF.

This clonotype has only a few counts. J is TRBJ2-7 and V is TRBV4-3; 7 bases line up with TRBD2. The CDR3 spans 15 residues. Germline V CDR1 and CDR2: LGHNA, YSLEER. V dropped 0 bases and J dropped 3; count of bases not matched to a gene: 5. CDR3 in amino acids: CASSQELANYYEQYF. Here the CDR3 DNA reads TGCGCCAGCAGCCAAGAACTAGCGAATTACTACGAGCAGTACTTC.

This clonotype was seen a few times. V and J are TRBV28 and TRBJ1-2; 9 bases line up with TRBD1. The V and J ends lost 5 bases and 7 bases, in that order; junction bases with no gene match: 11. This CDR3 is 15 amino acids long. Germline loops: CDR1 MDHEN, CDR2 SYDVKM. CDR3 in DNA: TGTGCCAGCAGTAAGGAGGTACAGGGGGCTCGTGGCTACACCTTC. It codes for CASSKEVQGARGYTF.

The chain couples TRBV20-1 to TRBJ1-5, with D possibly being TRBD1 (5 bases). V was pared by 3 bases and J by 4 bases, with 22 bases between. Germline CDR1 reads DFQATT; CDR2 reads SNEGSKA (reference sequence). CDR3 length: 17 residues. The CDR3 is CSASSGEEGALNQPQHF. As DNA, the CDR3 is TGCAGTGCTAGTAGTGGGGAGGAAGGGGCCCTAAATCAGCCCCAGCATTTT.

The chain has TRBV7-2 and TRBJ1-2; TRBD1 agrees at 10 bases. The V gene's germline CDR1 is SGHTA and CDR2 FQGNSA. V gave up 5 bases and J gave up 8 bases; unmatched junction bases: 8. The CDR3 length is 14 residues. CDR3 coding DNA: TGTGCCAGCAGCCCAGGCGGACAGGGGGGCGGCTACACCTTC. It encodes CASSPGGQGGGYTF.

V is TRBV7-2 and J is TRBJ2-2; TRBD1 or TRBD2 may be the D gene (6 bases each). Trimming took 2 bases from V and 4 from J, leaving 17 bases between them. The CDR3 is 17 amino acids. The germline V gene has CDR1 SGHTA and CDR2 FQGNSA. The CDR3 protein is CASSLTRWGAGTGELFF. The DNA of the CDR3 is TGTGCCAGCAGCTTAACCCGCTGGGGGGCTGGCACCGGGGAGCTGTTTTTT.

In its sample, this clonotype was seen a few times. The chain carries TRBV7-2 and TRBJ2-5; 8 bases align to TRBD2. Germline V gives CDR1 SGHTA, CDR2 FQGNSA. Losses at the gene ends were 4 bases for V and 5 bases for J; bases not matched to a gene: 6. This CDR3 has 14 amino acids. The DNA for the CDR3 is TGTGCCAGCAGCTACGGGGGGGCCGGGGAGACCCAGTACTTC. Translated, it gives CASSYGGAGETQYF.

This clonotype appeared a few times. CDR3 sequence reads: CASSITPGQRGPWGYTF. CDR3 in DNA: TGCGCCAGCAGCATCACTCCGGGACAGCGAGGCCCGTGGGGCTACACCTTC. The chain has TRBV5-1 and TRBJ1-2; 7 bases line up with TRBD1. V was pared by 4 bases and J by 8 bases, with 20 bases of the junction left unmatched. The CDR3 length is 17 residues. CDR1 SGHRS and CDR2 YFSETQ come from the germline V gene.

This clonotype was seen more than once but under ten times. This chain uses TRBV9 with TRBJ1-1; 12 positions match TRBD1. The CDR3 spans 14 residues. Trimming removed 0 bases from V and 9 bases from J; junction bases left unmatched: 3. CDR1 and CDR2 from the germline V gene are SGDLS and YYNGEE. The CDR3 sequence is CASSVAGTGGQAFF. The CDR3 bases are TGTGCCAGCAGCGTAGCTGGGACAGGGGGCCAAGCTTTCTTT.

The chain couples TRBV29-1 to TRBJ2-1; maybe TRBD2 (6 bases). Deletions cut 6 bases from V and 0 bases from J, with 15 bases between. CDR3 length equals 15 residues. Germline V gene sequence: CDR1 SQVTM, CDR2 ANQGSEA. In DNA, the CDR3 is TGCAGCGTCCTTTATAGCGGCAACTCCTACAATGAGCAGTTCTTC. It encodes CSVLYSGNSYNEQFF.

This clonotype was seen more than once but under ten times. The rearrangement links TRBV20-1 to TRBJ1-1; 7 bases map to TRBD1. CDR1 and CDR2 (germline): DFQATT, SNEGSKA (reference sequence). This CDR3 is 14 amino acids long. J was trimmed by 5 bases and V by 0 bases; bases with no gene match: 6. The CDR3 coding sequence is TGCAGTGCTAGAGAGCCAGGGGGACGGACTGAAGCTTTCTTT. This codes for CSAREPGGRTEAFF.

This clonotype was observed a few times. CDR3 sequence reads: CASSQVNFIGSSYNEQFF. The CDR3 coding sequence is TGCGCCAGCAGCCAAGTAAATTTTATCGGGAGCTCCTACAATGAGCAGTTCTTC. The genes are TRBV4-1 and TRBJ2-1; maybe TRBD2 (6 bases). Germline CDR1 MGHRA, CDR2 YSYEKL. The CDR3 has 18 residues. V was trimmed by 1 base and J by 0 bases, leaving 16 bases between them.

The table lists this clonotype with a few counts. The chain links TRBV7-3 to TRBJ1-1; D remains unclear. The CDR3 runs to 14 residues. Trimming shortened V by 5 bases and J by 0 bases, and 10 bases separated the two germline ends. The germline gives CDR1 SGHTA, CDR2 FQGTGA. CDR3 sequence: CASSTNRMNTEAFF. The CDR3 coding sequence is TGTGCCAGCAGCACAAACAGAATGAACACTGAAGCTTTCTTT.

The chain recombines TRBV5-6 with TRBJ1-5; possibly TRBD1 for D (6 bases). V was shortened by 2 bases and J by 2 bases, with 14 bases between the two germline ends. Germline CDR1 SGHDT, CDR2 YYEEEE. CDR3 size: 16 residues. The CDR3 DNA follows: TGTGCCAGCAGCTTCCAGGGGTCATGGGGCAATCAGCCCCAGCATTTT. This encodes CASSFQGSWGNQPQHF.

The chain combines TRBV4-3 with TRBJ2-2, with 9 bases that match TRBD2. After removal of 4 bases from V and 5 bases from J, the junction contained 8 bases not matched to a gene. The CDR3 contains 16 residues. CDR1 and CDR2 from the germline V gene are LGHNA and YSLEER. DNA of the CDR3: TGCGCCAGCAGCCGTGCAATAGCGGGAGAGACCGGGGAGCTGTTTTTT. This encodes CASSRAIAGETGELFF.

This chain joins TRBV9 and TRBJ2-2, with 8 bases aligning to TRBD1. V gave up 0 bases and J gave up 5 bases; unmatched junction bases: 6. Germline V lookup: CDR1 SGDLS, CDR2 YYNGEE. CDR3 length equals 16 residues. In nucleotides, the CDR3 is TGTGCCAGCAGCGTAGGTAGGACAGGGTGGACCGGGGAGCTGTTTTTT. It encodes CASSVGRTGWTGELFF.

There are a few counts of this clonotype. The chain recombines TRBV7-8 with TRBJ1-5, with D perhaps TRBD1 (6 bases). The CDR3 covers 15 residues. V lost 5 bases and J 9 bases, leaving 20 bases between the germline ends. Germline V gene data show CDR1 as SGHVS and CDR2 as FQNEAQ. CDR3 sequence (DNA): TGTGCCAGCAGCCAGACAGGACGAGACCTTTGGCCCCAGCATTTT. The encoded protein is CASSQTGRDLWPQHF.

In this sample, this clonotype turned up a few times. A read error may produce the germline difference seen at one junction end. This chain uses TRBV7-2 with TRBJ2-7; the D is unclear. The DNA end lines up better with TRBJ2-1; the J call may be wrong. Per the germline V gene, CDR1 is SGHTA and CDR2 is FQGNSA. The CDR3 has 12 amino acids. Here the CDR3 reads CASSSSSNEQFF. CDR3 coding DNA: TGTGCCAGCAGCTCTTCCTCCAATGAGCAGTTCTTC.